This T cell receptor (beta chain) was identified during a study of regulatory T cells in long-lasting Graves disease. Overall study results and limits: No thyroid tissue was studied; the work used peripheral blood only. TRBV28, TRBJ1-2 and TRBJ2-5 were favored in persistent disease. Persistent patients had more shared public clonotypes (around 3,000) than new patients (about 900).

This clonotype was found many times. No antigen is known for it. CDR3 regions were amplified by Arm-PCR using iRepertoire HTBI primers to build TCR beta libraries. MiXCR was run by TCRdb on the multiplex PCR reads, yielding one entry per CDR3 protein. The profile shows a few hundred thousand distinct CDR3 sequences, 20% to 25% of them singletons. Time point: persistent/refractory GD, antithyroid drugs over 5 years with positive TRAb. RNA extracted from PBMCs served as the sequencing template. Graves' disease diagnosis relied on American Thyroid Association guidelines. Germline lookup yields CDR1 SQVTM and CDR2 ANQGSEA. This CDR3 comprises 11 residues. Trimming left V 4 bases short and J 7 bases short, with 10 bases between.

V usage is TRBV29-1 and J usage is TRBJ1-1, with no clear D. The clonotype was recovered from a female donor with Graves disease. Sequencing was performed on peripheral blood mononuclear cells (PBMCs), taken when the disease was refractory, from a patient treated with antithyroid drugs. CDR3 sequence (DNA): TGCAGCGTTGCCGGACCTCTTGAAGCTTTCTTT. Encoded protein: CSVAGPLEAFF.